The TCR beta chain under discussion was sequenced for a study of regulatory T cells in long-lasting Graves disease. CDR3-region Arm-PCR and iRepertoire HTBI primers produced the TCR beta libraries. Each CDR3 protein gets one entry after TCRdb re-called the multiplex PCR reads with MiXCR. The profile covers 440,000 or so distinct CDR3 sequences, with more than 13% appearing a single time and 16% taken by the ten largest. The table lists this clonotype with many counts. Deletions cut 2 bases from V and 0 bases from J, with 25 bases between. CDR1 LNHNV and CDR2 YYDKDF come from the germline V gene (reference sequence). The CDR3 extends over 20 amino acids. The time point was: newly diagnosed GD, antithyroid drugs for less than 3 months. After RNA was extracted from PBMCs, the TCR library was made from it. This same sample was also part of a study on T cells in Graves' hyperthyroidism and ophthalmopathy.

This specimen consisted of peripheral blood mononuclear cells (PBMCs), obtained at new diagnosis, from a patient treated with antithyroid drugs. The V and J genes are TRBV15 and TRBJ1-1, with D possibly TRBD1 on 6 matching bases. This sequence was found in a woman in her 30s with Graves disease. CDR3 nucleotide sequence: TGTGCCACCAGCAGACCTCCCCCCATACAGGGTGTGAGGTTGAACACTGAAGCTTTCTTT. This sequence encodes CATSRPPPIQGVRLNTEAFF.